The 19 T cell receptor beta chains in this list originate from one sample, sequenced in a study of control samples from healthy donors and cancer patients. TCRdb keeps only in-frame clones here, not all; method: immunoSEQ multiplex PCR. This sample has just over 150,000 clones, with about 90% found just once. The sequenced sample was blood. These TCRs come from a man aged 25-45 years in good health.

The chain carries TRBV2 and TRBJ1-5; D is unclear. V lost 7 bases, J lost 6 bases, and 13 bases lay in between. Germline lookup yields CDR1 SNHLY and CDR2 FYNNEI. The CDR3 contains 13 residues. The CDR3 protein is CASTTGGLQPQHF. The CDR3 DNA reads as TGTGCCAGCACGACCGGAGGGCTTCAGCCCCAGCATTTT. The whole variable domain, remainder taken from reference TRBV2 and TRBJ1-5, is EPEVTQTPSHQVTQMGQEVILRCVPISNHLYFYWYRQILGQKVEFLVSFYNNEISEKSEIFDDQFSVERPDGSNFTLKIRSTKLEDSAMYFCASTTGGLQPQHFGDGTRLSIL.

This clone occurred once. This rearrangement joins TRBV5-1 to TRBJ1-6, with 8 positions matching TRBD1. The V and J ends lost 0 bases and 8 bases, in that order; junction bases with no gene match: 1. CDR1 SGHRS and CDR2 YFSETQ come from the germline V gene. The length of the CDR3 is 14 residues. Here the CDR3 DNA reads TGCGCCAGCAGCTTGGACAGGGGGTATTCACCCCTCCACTTT. Translating gives CASSLDRGYSPLHF. The variable domain in full, completed from reference TRBV5-1 and TRBJ1-6, reads KAGVTQTPRYLIKTRGQQVTLSCSPISGHRSVSWYQQTPGQGLQFLFEYFSETQRNKGNFPGRFSGRQFSNSRSEMNVSTLELGDSALYLCASSLDRGYSPLHFGNGTRLTVT.

The V call is TRBV11-2, the J call TRBJ2-2, with D unclear. Germline CDR1 and CDR2: SGHAT and FQNNGV. The V gene lost 2 bases and the J gene lost 0 bases, with 7 bases spanning the gap. The CDR3 loop spans 15 amino acids. CDR3 bases: TGTGCCAGCAGCTTATTGCATTCGAACACCGGGGAGCTGTTTTTT. Translation gives CASSLLHSNTGELFF.

This rearrangement joins TRBV4-2 to TRBJ2-3; D is unclear. The V and J ends lost 1 base and 0 bases respectively, with 2 bases between them. The CDR3 is 13 amino acids. Germline V gene sequence: CDR1 LGHNA, CDR2 YNFKEQ. CDR3 in amino acids: CASSQASTDTQYF. The CDR3 nucleotides are TGTGCCAGCAGCCAAGCAAGCACAGATACGCAGTATTTT.

The chain recombines TRBV5-8 with TRBJ2-4; D call uncertain. V shed 9 bases and J shed 0 bases, with 10 bases lying between them. This CDR3 has 13 amino acids. CDR1 and CDR2 (germline): SGHTS, YDEGEE. Written as DNA, the CDR3 is TGTGCCACCCCAGGTTTAGCCAAAAACATTCAGTACTTC. Translated: CATPGLAKNIQYF.

Concerning this clone itself: Other DNA sequences of this sample code for an identical CDR3. V gene TRBV27 combines with J gene TRBJ1-1; D is unresolved. Germline V gene data show CDR1 as MNHEY and CDR2 as SMNVEV (reference sequence). This CDR3 has 13 amino acids. Trimming took 4 bases from V and 0 from J, leaving 6 bases between them. CDR3 protein: CASSSLMNTEAFF. In DNA form, the CDR3 reads TGTGCCAGCAGTTCTCTCATGAACACTGAAGCTTTCTTT.

This chain uses TRBV27 with TRBJ1-5; TRBD1 might be the D (5 bases). CDR3 size: 14 residues. V dropped 1 base and J dropped 5 bases, with 9 bases sitting between them. CDR1 and CDR2 from the germline V gene are MNHEY and SMNVEV (reference sequence). The CDR3 reads CASSLWQGDQPQHF. Here the CDR3 DNA reads TGTGCCAGCAGTTTATGGCAGGGCGATCAGCCCCAGCATTTT.

The rearrangement links TRBV6-5 to TRBJ1-1; 9 nucleotides line up with TRBD1. This CDR3 comprises 15 residues. V was clipped by 5 bases and J by 0 bases; unmatched bases: 4. Looked up from germline, CDR1 is MNHEY and CDR2 is SVGAGI. CDR3: CASSPTGGMNTEAFF. Here the CDR3 DNA reads TGTGCCAGCAGTCCTACAGGGGGCATGAACACTGAAGCTTTCTTT.

The chain uses TRBV24-1 and TRBJ1-5, with D possibly matching TRBD1 (5 bases). The germline gives CDR1 KGHDR, CDR2 SFDVKD. V lost 4 bases to trimming and J lost 7 bases, with 10 bases between them. CDR3 length equals 13 residues. The CDR3 DNA is TGTGCCACCAGTGACAGGGACCGGCAGCCCCAGCATTTT. Translation: CATSDRDRQPQHF.

The chain employs TRBV11-2 and TRBJ2-5; 8 bases map to TRBD1. Trimming cost V 0 bases and J 5 bases; bases outside gene matches: 2. Germline V gene data show CDR1 as SGHAT and CDR2 as FQNNGV. This CDR3 is built from 14 residues. DNA of the CDR3: TGTGCCAGCAGCTTAGACAGGGGGCTGGAGACCCAGTACTTC. Its protein product is CASSLDRGLETQYF.

The chain employs TRBV6-5 and TRBJ2-1; D possibly corresponds to TRBD1 (6 bases). This CDR3 contains 14 residues. CDR1 is MNHEY and CDR2 is SVGAGI in the germline V gene. V lost 4 bases, J lost 6 bases, and 13 bases lay in between. CDR3 in amino acids: CASSSWGQTNEQFF. In DNA form, the CDR3 reads TGTGCCAGCAGTTCTTGGGGGCAAACCAATGAGCAGTTCTTC.

The chain links TRBV27 to TRBJ2-1; 10 bases fit TRBD2. V lost 7 bases, J lost 6 bases, and 15 bases stayed unmatched. Germline lookup yields CDR1 MNHEY and CDR2 SMNVEV (reference sequence). CDR3 size: 17 residues. CDR3 loop: CASMSLAGVSSLNEQFF. The CDR3 region has the DNA TGTGCCAGCATGTCCCTAGCGGGAGTCTCCAGCCTCAATGAGCAGTTCTTC.

The chain uses TRBV7-2 and TRBJ1-6, with a possible D match to TRBD1 (5 bases). Germline CDR1 SGHTA, CDR2 FQGNSA. The ends were cut back, 4 bases at V and 8 bases at J, with 15 bases in the middle. This CDR3 region has 15 residues. CDR3 sequence (DNA): TGTGCCAGCAGCTCAGCTTCGGGGGAGTATTCACCCCTCCACTTT. It codes for CASSSASGEYSPLHF.

This rearrangement joins TRBV7-8 to TRBJ1-4; D not certain. V gave up 5 bases and J gave up 3 bases, with 16 bases separating them. Germline-derived CDR1 and CDR2 are SGHVS and FQNEAQ. There are 16 residues in the CDR3. The CDR3 region has the DNA TGTGCCAGCAGCCCTACCTGGGCAGCCTCTAATGAAAAACTGTTTTTT. Its translation: CASSPTWAASNEKLFF.

The CDR3 loop reads CASSLSGRLAGASSYNEQFF. The CDR3, as DNA: TGCGCCAGCAGCTTGTCGGGTCGACTAGCGGGAGCCAGCTCCTACAATGAGCAGTTCTTC. The chain has TRBV5-1 and TRBJ2-1, with TRBD2 matching 12 bases. Germline V gives CDR1 SGHRS, CDR2 YFSETQ. J gave up 0 bases and V 1 base, and 11 bases lay outside the gene matches. This CDR3 has 20 residues.

The rearrangement uses TRBV11-2 and TRBJ2-7, with D uncertain. This CDR3 region has 13 residues. Trimming stripped 5 bases from V and 2 bases from J, with 10 bases between. CDR1 SGHAT and CDR2 FQNNGV come from the germline V gene. CDR3 region: CASSPYSTYEQYF. The CDR3 DNA is TGTGCCAGCAGCCCTTACAGTACCTACGAGCAGTACTTC.

V gene TRBV7-3 combines with J gene TRBJ2-2; D perhaps matches TRBD1 (6 bases). Germline V lookup: CDR1 SGHTA, CDR2 FQGTGA. The CDR3 spans 13 residues. Trimming removed 8 bases from V and 6 bases from J, with 13 bases in between. The CDR3 reads CASGGMGSGELFF. As DNA, the CDR3 is TGTGCCAGCGGGGGCATGGGGTCCGGGGAGCTGTTTTTT.

This clone was observed a handful of times. The chain couples TRBV19 to TRBJ1-2, with TRBD1 matching 7 bases. J was trimmed by 3 bases and V by 6 bases; bases with no gene match: 4. In germline, CDR1 is LNHDA, CDR2 SQIVND (reference sequence). The CDR3 extends over 13 amino acids. The CDR3 region is CASSPGQYYGYTF. Written as DNA, the CDR3 is TGTGCCAGTAGCCCGGGACAGTACTATGGCTACACCTTC.

The rearrangement uses TRBV5-1 and TRBJ1-3, with D hard to call. Germline V gene data show CDR1 as SGHRS and CDR2 as YFSETQ. Deletions cut 0 bases from V and 4 bases from J, with 2 bases between. The CDR3 runs 12 residues. CDR3 bases: TGCGCCAGCAGCTTGGCCGGAAACACCATATATTTT. This sequence encodes CASSLAGNTIYF.